A selection of T cell receptor beta chains follows, all from one sample in a study of blood T cell repertoires in COVID-19. The repertoire was sequenced with immunoSEQ multiplex PCR; TCRdb's copy has only in-frame clones and lacks some. The data show about 91,000 clones, with about 75% seen just once and roughly a tenth held by the top ten. Specimen: peripheral blood. These receptor sequences come from a woman of 80 years or more with acute or convalescent COVID-19. CDR3s include the opening cysteine and the closing phenylalanine or tryptophan. D genes are given only for firm matches. The listing skips clone size in some rows; elsewhere it reads once, few, many or a size class.

V,J,size,D,CDR3,DNA
TRBV7-3,TRBJ1-1,.,.,CASSLAGGRMNTEAFF,TGTGCCAGCAGCTTAGCGGGGGGCAGGATGAACACTGAAGCTTTCTTT
TRBV7-9,TRBJ1-1,.,.,CASSLGDKREAFF,TGTGCCAGCAGCTTAGGAGACAAACGTGAAGCTTTCTTT
TRBV28,TRBJ2-3,.,.,CASSSAVNVGTDTQYF,TGTGCCAGCAGTTCGGCGGTAAATGTGGGCACAGATACGCAGTATTTT
TRBV7-2,TRBJ1-2,once,TRBD1,CASSLTGARNYGYTF,TGTGCCAGCAGCTTAACAGGGGCGCGGAACTATGGCTACACCTTC
TRBV2,TRBJ2-1,.,TRBD2,CASGRAGGNEQFF,TGTGCCAGCGGCAGGGCGGGGGGGAATGAGCAGTTCTTC
TRBV10-3,TRBJ2-1,.,TRBD2,CAISETSGRSLSSYNEQFF,TGTGCCATCAGTGAGACTAGCGGGAGGTCGTTGAGCTCCTACAATGAGCAGTTCTTC
TRBV18,TRBJ1-5,few,TRBD1,CASSRDRGNQPQHF,TGTGCCAGCTCCCGGGACAGGGGCAATCAGCCCCAGCATTTT
TRBV11-1,TRBJ1-4,.,.,CASSLAGPRPLFF,TGTGCCAGCAGCTTAGCGGGGCCGCGACCACTGTTTTTT
TRBV3-1/TRBV3-2,TRBJ1-2,.,.,CASSQGPYGYTF,TGTGCCAGCAGCCAGGGGCCCTATGGCTACACCTTC
TRBV5-1,TRBJ2-3,.,.,CASSLAGGDTDTQYF,TGCGCCAGCAGCTTGGCCGGGGGAGACACAGATACGCAGTATTTT
TRBV10-3,TRBJ1-2,.,.,CAISPVEGGNYGYTF,TGTGCCATCAGCCCAGTCGAGGGTGGGAACTATGGCTACACCTTC
TRBV5-4,TRBJ2-7,.,.,CASREGGTTTYEQYF,TGTGCCAGCAGGGAGGGAGGAACCACAACCTACGAGCAGTACTTC
TRBV12-5,TRBJ2-1,once,.,CASGLVAGSLGEQFF,TGTGCTAGTGGTTTGGTAGCAGGTTCTTTGGGTGAGCAGTTCTTC
TRBV7-9,TRBJ1-4,.,TRBD1,CASSSYGTGRGKLFF,TGTGCCAGCAGCTCCTACGGGACAGGGCGAGGAAAACTGTTTTTT
TRBV5-5,TRBJ1-5,.,.,CASSLGIGTTQPQHF,TGTGCCAGCAGCTTGGGTATTGGGACAACTCAGCCCCAGCATTTT
TRBV3-1/TRBV3-2,TRBJ1-6,.,.,CASSQREYNSPLHF,TGTGCCAGCAGCCAAAGAGAGTATAATTCACCCCTCCACTTT
TRBV28,TRBJ2-1,few,TRBD2,CASSGASGVSYNEQFF,TGTGCCAGCAGTGGCGCTAGCGGGGTTTCCTACAATGAGCAGTTCTTC
TRBV7-2,TRBJ2-7,.,.,CASRQGVPYEQYF,TGTGCCAGCAGGCAAGGGGTTCCCTACGAGCAGTACTTC
TRBV6-6,TRBJ1-6,few,.,CASSLQGGVNSPLHF,TGTGCCAGCAGCTTACAGGGAGGGGTTAATTCACCCCTCCACTTT
TRBV28,TRBJ1-2,.,TRBD1,CASRVGQSYGYTF,TGTGCCAGCAGAGTGGGACAGAGCTATGGCTACACCTTC
TRBV5-6,TRBJ2-5,.,TRBD2,CASSLGSGAQYF,TGTGCCAGCAGCTTGGGAAGCGGGGCCCAGTACTTC
TRBV6-6,TRBJ2-2,.,TRBD1,CASNTKQGATGELFF,TGTGCCAGCAATACGAAGCAGGGGGCTACCGGGGAGCTGTTTTTT
TRBV29-1,TRBJ1-1,.,.,CSVEGGPGANTEAFF,TGCAGCGTTGAAGGAGGGCCAGGGGCTAACACTGAAGCTTTCTTT
TRBV7-2,TRBJ1-2,medium-sized,TRBD1,CASSRDSLYGYTF,TGTGCCAGCAGCCGGGACAGCCTCTATGGCTACACCTTC
TRBV18,TRBJ1-4,.,.,CASSTATANEKLFF,TGTGCCAGCTCAACAGCGACAGCGAATGAAAAACTGTTTTTT